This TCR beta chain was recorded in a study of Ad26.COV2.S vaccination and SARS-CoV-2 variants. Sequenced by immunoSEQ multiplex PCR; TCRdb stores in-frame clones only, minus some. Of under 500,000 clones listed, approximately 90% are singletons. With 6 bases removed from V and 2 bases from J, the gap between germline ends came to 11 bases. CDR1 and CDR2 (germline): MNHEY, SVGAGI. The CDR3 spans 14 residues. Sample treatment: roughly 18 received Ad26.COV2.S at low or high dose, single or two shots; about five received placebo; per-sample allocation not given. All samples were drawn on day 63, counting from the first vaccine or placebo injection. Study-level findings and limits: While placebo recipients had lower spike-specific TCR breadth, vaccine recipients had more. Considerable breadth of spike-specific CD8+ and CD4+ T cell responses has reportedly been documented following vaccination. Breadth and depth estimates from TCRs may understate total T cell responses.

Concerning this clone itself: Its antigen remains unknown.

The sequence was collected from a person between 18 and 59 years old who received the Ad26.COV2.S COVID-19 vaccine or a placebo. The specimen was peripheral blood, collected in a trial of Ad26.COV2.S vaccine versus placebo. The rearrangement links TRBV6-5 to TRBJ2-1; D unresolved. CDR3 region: CASSPGRTYNEQFF. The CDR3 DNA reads TGTGCCAGCAGCCCAGGACGGACCTACAATGAGCAGTTCTTC.